This T cell receptor (beta chain) derives from a study of T cell responses to AZD1222 COVID-19 vaccine. Study-level findings and limits: Reports indicate that nearly half of spike-specific TCRs are directed at unmutated variant regions.

Profiled with immunoSEQ multiplex PCR; TCRdb holds only in-frame clones, not every one. The table records 45,000 or so clones, 83% of them present only once. The CDR3 has 15 residues. Germline assignment: CDR1 SSHAT and CDR2 FNYEAQ (reference sequence). About this clone itself: Its antigen is not known. One junction end does not reproduce the germline sequence, and a read error may be involved.

The sample was peripheral blood, taken on day 0 of AZD1222 vaccination. The chain joins TRBV7-7 to TRBJ2-1, with 8 bases aligning to TRBD2. The TCR comes from an adult in good health. CDR3 in amino acids: CASSLDGGAYNEQFF. The CDR3 DNA follows: TGTGCTAGCAGCCTAGACGGGGGGGCCTACAATGAGCAGTTCTTC.